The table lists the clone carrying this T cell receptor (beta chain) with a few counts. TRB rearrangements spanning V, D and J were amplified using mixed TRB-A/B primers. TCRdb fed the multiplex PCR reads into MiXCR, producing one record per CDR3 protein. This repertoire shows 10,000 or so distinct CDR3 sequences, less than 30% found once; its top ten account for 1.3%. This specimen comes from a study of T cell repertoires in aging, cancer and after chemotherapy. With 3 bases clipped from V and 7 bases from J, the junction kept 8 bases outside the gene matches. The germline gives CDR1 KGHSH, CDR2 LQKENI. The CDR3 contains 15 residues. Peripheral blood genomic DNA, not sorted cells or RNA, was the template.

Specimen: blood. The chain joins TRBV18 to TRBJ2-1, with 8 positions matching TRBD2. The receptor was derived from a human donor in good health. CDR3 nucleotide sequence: TGTGCCAGCTCACCGTGGTTCGGGGGGGAAAATGAGCAGTTCTTC. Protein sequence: CASSPWFGGENEQFF.